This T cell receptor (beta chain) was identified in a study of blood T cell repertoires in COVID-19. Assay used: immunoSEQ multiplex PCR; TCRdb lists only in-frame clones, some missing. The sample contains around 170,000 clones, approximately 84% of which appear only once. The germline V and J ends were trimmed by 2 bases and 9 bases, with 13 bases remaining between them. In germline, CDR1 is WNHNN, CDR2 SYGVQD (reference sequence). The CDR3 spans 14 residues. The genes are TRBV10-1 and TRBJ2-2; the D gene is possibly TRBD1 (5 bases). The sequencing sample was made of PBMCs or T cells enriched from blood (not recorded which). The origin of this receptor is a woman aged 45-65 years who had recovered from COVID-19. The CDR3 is CASSEPAKGWELFF. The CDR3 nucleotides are TGCGCCAGCAGTGAGCCCGCAAAGGGGTGGGAGCTGTTTTTT.